The 24 T cell receptor beta chains below come from one sample, sequenced in a study of cytomegalovirus exposure and HLA in healthy donors. The data were produced by immunoSEQ multiplex PCR, yet TCRdb's version contains in-frame clones alone and is incomplete. The repertoire holds more than 95,000 clones, about 89% seen once, with approximately 2% in the top ten. Source material: PBMCs. These receptors originate from a woman aged 18-29 years in good health and CMV-seronegative.

The sample holds one count of this clone. The chain couples TRBV2 to TRBJ2-3; TRBD2 agrees at 10 bases. The CDR3 is 19 amino acids. The germline CDR1 and CDR2 sequences are SNHLY and FYNNEI. V gave up 6 bases and J gave up 1 base; unmatched junction bases: 16. The CDR3 DNA sequence: TGTGCCAGCAGAGCCCCGACAGGTCTAGCGGGAGCCGGCACAGATACGCAGTATTTT. Amino acid sequence: CASRAPTGLAGAGTDTQYF.

The chain couples TRBV18 to TRBJ2-1, with D perhaps matching TRBD1 (5 bases). The CDR3 contains 15 residues. Germline assignment: CDR1 KGHSH and CDR2 LQKENI. Trimming pared 0 bases from V and 3 bases from J, leaving 9 bases between. CDR3 sequence: CASSPPSGYYNEQFF. CDR3 coding DNA: TGTGCCAGCTCACCACCGTCAGGGTACTACAATGAGCAGTTCTTC.

The V and J genes are TRBV4-1 and TRBJ2-7; D gene unclear. Trimming cost V 2 bases and J 2 bases, with 10 bases left between them. The germline gives CDR1 MGHRA, CDR2 YSYEKL. The CDR3 totals 14 residues. The CDR3 nucleotides read TGCGCCAGCAGCCAACACGAGAGTACCTACGAGCAGTACTTC. Translating it yields CASSQHESTYEQYF.

V and J are TRBV6-1 and TRBJ1-2, with D unclear. The CDR3 is 13 amino acids. The V gene's germline CDR1 is MNHNS and CDR2 SASEGT. Deletions cut 0 bases from V and 4 bases from J, with 6 bases between. CDR3 loop: CASSEAPGYGYTF. The CDR3 DNA sequence: TGTGCCAGCAGTGAAGCGCCGGGCTATGGCTACACCTTC.

The chain carries TRBV7-9 and TRBJ2-7, with 11 positions matching TRBD2. After removal of 5 bases from V and 2 bases from J, the junction contained 8 bases not matched to a gene. Germline loops: CDR1 SEHNR, CDR2 FQNEAQ (reference sequence). The CDR3 extends over 16 amino acids. The CDR3 loop reads CASSVSGLAVTYEQYF. The CDR3 bases are TGTGCCAGCAGCGTATCGGGACTAGCGGTTACCTACGAGCAGTACTTC.

The chain recombines TRBV6-5 with TRBJ1-2, with D possibly matching TRBD1 (5 bases). This CDR3 region has 14 residues. The V gene's germline CDR1 is MNHEY and CDR2 SVGAGI. V was pared by 0 bases and J by 2 bases, with 7 bases between. In DNA form, the CDR3 reads TGTGCCAGCAGTTACTCGCCAGGGAACTATGGCTACACCTTC. Amino acid sequence: CASSYSPGNYGYTF.

The chain carries TRBV19 and TRBJ1-5; tentatively, D is TRBD1 (6 bases). Trimming cost V 3 bases and J 4 bases, with 13 bases left between them. The CDR3 is made up of 15 amino acids. Per the germline V gene, CDR1 is LNHDA and CDR2 is SQIVND (reference sequence). The CDR3 nucleotides read TGTGCCAGTAGTATCATCCAGGGGTGGAATCAGCCCCAGCATTTT. It encodes CASSIIQGWNQPQHF. The full variable domain, in which reference TRBV19 and TRBJ1-5 provide the parts outside the CDR3, is DGGITQSPKYLFRKEGQNVTLSCEQNLNHDAMYWYRQDPGQGLRLIYYSQIVNDFQKGDIAEGYSVSREKKESFPLTVTSAQKNPTAFYLCASSIIQGWNQPQHFGDGTRLSIL.

This clone came up once. This chain links TRBV6-1 with TRBJ2-5, with D perhaps TRBD1 (5 bases). The CDR3 consists of 17 residues. The ends were cut back, 3 bases at V and 4 bases at J, with 21 bases in the middle. Per germline, CDR1 MNHNS and CDR2 SASEGT. CDR3 bases: TGTGCCAGCAGTGATGGGCGAAAGGGGTTAACGCGAGAGACCCAGTACTTC. The encoded protein is CASSDGRKGLTRETQYF.

This sequence joins TRBV7-2 and TRBJ2-3, with D possibly TRBD2 on 5 matching bases. The V end lost 1 base, the J end lost 1 base, and 15 bases lay between the germline ends. The CDR3 extends over 17 amino acids. Per the germline V gene, CDR1 is SGHTA and CDR2 is FQGNSA. CDR3 DNA sequence: TGTGCCAGCAGCTTAGTCCGGGGTGGGTTCCGCACAGATACGCAGTATTTT. Translation: CASSLVRGGFRTDTQYF.

The DNA for the CDR3 is TGTGCCAGTAGCACACTAGCGGGAGGCGCAGATACGCAGTATTTT. This codes for CASSTLAGGADTQYF. The chain is built from TRBV19 and TRBJ2-3; 12 bases agree with TRBD2. This CDR3 is built from 15 residues. CDR1 and CDR2 from the germline V gene are LNHDA and SQIVND (reference sequence). The V segment lost 6 bases and the J segment 4 bases; nucleotides outside the gene matches: 5.

This CDR3 reads CAISESSVAEAFF. CDR3 coding DNA: TGTGCCATCAGTGAGTCGTCAGTTGCTGAAGCTTTCTTT. This chain joins TRBV10-3 and TRBJ1-1; no clear D gene. Trimming pared 0 bases from V and 6 bases from J, leaving 8 bases between. The CDR3 runs 13 residues. CDR1 and CDR2 from the germline V gene are ENHRY and SYGVKD.

This clone has just one count. V gene TRBV6-5 combines with J gene TRBJ2-3, with D uncertain. Deletions cut 5 bases from V and 1 base from J, with 10 bases between. Germline-derived CDR1 and CDR2 are MNHEY and SVGAGI. The CDR3 spans 14 residues. The CDR3 sequence is CASSHYRGTDTQYF. CDR3 sequence (DNA): TGTGCCAGCAGTCATTACCGGGGCACAGATACGCAGTATTTT.

The genes are TRBV14 and TRBJ1-2; 9 bases agree with TRBD1. Germline-derived CDR1 and CDR2 are SGHDN and FVKESK. The CDR3 has 14 residues. With V trimmed by 1 base and J by 6 bases, 3 bases remained unmatched. DNA for the CDR3: TGTGCCAGCAGCCAAGTAGGACAGGGGCATGGCTACACCTTC. Its translation: CASSQVGQGHGYTF.

This chain's CDR3 is CASSVDSSYNEQFF. The CDR3, as DNA: TGTGCCAGCAGTGTTGACAGCTCCTACAATGAGCAGTTCTTC. The chain carries TRBV6-4 and TRBJ2-1; D might be TRBD1 (5 bases). The V gene lost 4 bases and the J gene lost 0 bases, with 7 bases spanning the gap. The germline V gene has CDR1 MRHNA and CDR2 SNTAGT. The CDR3 has 14 amino acids.

The V gene is TRBV5-4, the J gene TRBJ2-5, with D perhaps TRBD1 (5 bases). Between the trimmed V and J ends, which lost 2 bases and 3 bases, there was a span of 8 bases. Germline V gene sequence: CDR1 SGHNT, CDR2 YYREEE (reference sequence). The CDR3 length is 13 residues. The CDR3 DNA reads TGTGCCAGCAGCTTAGAACAGGAAGAGACCCAGTACTTC. Translating gives CASSLEQEETQYF. Filled out from reference TRBV5-4 and TRBJ2-5, the complete variable domain reads ETGVTQSPTHLIKTRGQQVTLRCSSQSGHNTVSWYQQALGQGPQFIFQYYREEENGRGNFPPRFSGLQFPNYSSELNVNALELDDSALYLCASSLEQEETQYFGPGTRLLVL.

The V and J genes are TRBV6-4 and TRBJ2-1, with TRBD2 matching over 9 bases. The ends lost 0 bases at V and 0 bases at J; junction bases unmatched: 9. The CDR3 covers 19 residues. CDR1 is MRHNA, CDR2 SNTAGT, per germline. CDR3 in DNA: TGTGCCAGCAGTGACTCGGCCAGCGGGGGGTTCAGCTCCTACAATGAGCAGTTCTTC. It encodes CASSDSASGGFSSYNEQFF.

CDR3 sequence: CASSEVGTSGYEQYF. The CDR3 coding sequence is TGTGCCAGCAGTGAAGTAGGGACTAGCGGCTACGAGCAGTACTTC. This chain links TRBV6-1 with TRBJ2-5; 11 bases match TRBD2. The DNA end favors TRBJ2-7, so the J call may be wrong. Germline-derived CDR1 and CDR2 are MNHNS and SASEGT. CDR3 length: 15 residues.

This rearrangement joins TRBV5-4 to TRBJ2-7; D gene unclear. The germline gives CDR1 SGHNT, CDR2 YYREEE (reference sequence). V gave up 4 bases and J gave up 0 bases, with 11 bases separating them. The CDR3 totals 14 residues. The CDR3 loop reads CASSPRENSYEQYF. As DNA, the CDR3 is TGTGCCAGCAGCCCTCGAGAGAACTCCTACGAGCAGTACTTC. The full variable domain, with the rest looked up from reference TRBV5-4 and TRBJ2-7, is ETGVTQSPTHLIKTRGQQVTLRCSSQSGHNTVSWYQQALGQGPQFIFQYYREEENGRGNFPPRFSGLQFPNYSSELNVNALELDDSALYLCASSPRENSYEQYFGPGTRLTVT.

The chain couples TRBV7-9 to TRBJ1-1; no firm D call. CDR1 is SEHNR, CDR2 FQNEAQ, per germline (reference sequence). Trimming removed 3 bases at V and 7 bases at J, with 12 bases between. The CDR3 extends over 13 amino acids. CDR3 protein: CASSFSEFGEAFF. The CDR3 nucleotides are TGTGCCAGCAGCTTTTCCGAGTTCGGTGAAGCTTTCTTT.

The chain joins TRBV27 to TRBJ2-7; the D is unclear. V lost 3 bases and J lost 3, with 12 bases in between. The CDR3 extends over 14 amino acids. Germline V CDR1 and CDR2: MNHEY, SMNVEV (reference sequence). CDR3 in DNA: TGTGCCAGCAGTTTTGGTTCACTGAGCTACGAGCAGTACTTC. Its translation is CASSFGSLSYEQYF.

The chain carries TRBV6-5 and TRBJ2-7; TRBD2 agrees at 13 bases. With V trimmed by 4 bases and J by 7 bases, 10 bases remained unmatched. Looked up from germline, CDR1 is MNHEY and CDR2 is SVGAGI. This CDR3 is 16 amino acids long. Here the CDR3 reads CASSSGTSGTGAEQYF. CDR3 bases: TGTGCCAGCAGTTCGGGGACTAGCGGGACTGGGGCGGAGCAGTACTTC.

The V call is TRBV19, the J call TRBJ2-7, with 11 bases matching TRBD2. The germline CDR1 and CDR2 sequences are LNHDA and SQIVND (reference sequence). This CDR3 spans 15 amino acids. J lost 3 bases, V lost 5 bases, and 6 bases had no gene match. The CDR3 DNA follows: TGTGCCAGTAGTCCCCGACTAGCGGGAAACTACGAGCAGTACTTC. Translated: CASSPRLAGNYEQYF.

The sample holds a few counts of this clone. The CDR3: CASSESASASTDTQYF. The CDR3 DNA reads as TGTGCCAGCAGTGAATCCGCTAGCGCTAGCACAGATACGCAGTATTTT. This sequence joins TRBV2 and TRBJ2-3; possible D gene TRBD2, 6 bases. This CDR3 is built from 16 residues. Between the trimmed V and J ends, which lost 2 bases and 0 bases, there was a span of 12 bases. Germline CDR1 SNHLY, CDR2 FYNNEI.

This clone was seen a single time. The chain joins TRBV27 to TRBJ1-4; 7 bases align to TRBD1. Germline CDR1 reads MNHEY; CDR2 reads SMNVEV (reference sequence). With 5 bases clipped from V and 3 bases from J, the junction kept 3 bases outside the gene matches. This CDR3 is 14 amino acids long. Here the CDR3 reads CASSRQGANEKLFF. CDR3 DNA: TGTGCCAGCAGTCGACAGGGAGCTAATGAAAAACTGTTTTTT.